This T cell receptor beta chain derives from a study of T cells after yellow fever vaccination (dated by TCRdb to the late 2010s). Regarding the complete study: Libraries from fractions with low cell numbers were prepared with the SMART-Seq v4 Ultra Low Input RNA kit. The cohort comprised two healthy male donors, one aged 18 to 29 and one aged 30 to 39 years. To follow T-cell clones before and after primary and booster YFV17D yellow fever vaccination, bulk TCR alpha and beta repertoires were sequenced over time. Blood was drawn at multiple timepoints before and after primary and secondary immunization, with bulk PBMC replicates and cell subsets isolated. Overall results and qualifications from the work: FACS-sorted repertoires could contain abundant contaminating clonotypes from the bulk population, so computational filtering was required. After the booster, most of the clones that had expanded following primary vaccination were detected again (about 95% of CD4 and around 90% of CD8), which suggests that memory was broadly maintained. A small share of clonotypes occurred in both CD4 and CD8 compartments, likely arising from convergent recombination. The study included only a couple of donors, which limits how far the findings can be generalized. The secondary T-cell response was found to be weaker but faster than the primary response, with a peak reached on day 5 rather than on day 15.

This clonotype appeared a few times. This receptor's antigen is unknown. The junction does not match germline at one end; this may be a read error. Reading from cysteine to phenylalanine, the CDR3 counts 14 amino acids. Kept here is only the CDR3 DNA, which spans 42 bases and is read in frame from base 1. According to the germline V gene (reference sequence), CDR1 reads LGHDT and CDR2 reads YNNKEL. Reading the label with the study, this specimen's treatment or condition is: live attenuated yellow fever vaccine strain. At each blood-draw timepoint, two biological replicates of bulk PBMCs were collected. PBMCs were isolated from peripheral blood using a standard Ficoll-Paque protocol. TriZol was used to extract RNA from bulk PBMCs, CD4 and CD8 fractions, and dextramer-positive and dextramer-negative fractions. TCR cDNA was made using 5'RACE template switching, a step that added a universal primer site and unique molecular identifiers. Priming of cDNA synthesis was performed from both the TCR alpha and TCR beta constant segments. Library amplification used two PCR steps, and the second PCR step added sample barcodes and sequencing adapters. Sequencing of the libraries was done on either Illumina HiSeq 2500 (2x100 bp) or NovaSeq (2x150 bp). The source study handled its data this way. MIGEC was used to demultiplex reads and collapse the reads into UMI consensus sequences, and MiXCR was used for V(D)J alignment. Using edgeR on replicate PBMC samples, clonotypes were called vaccine-responding if FDR was below 0.01 and the log2 fold change was above 5 up to day 15. Each bulk clonotype received a CD4 or CD8 identity based on whether the sequenced CD4 or CD8 repertoire contained that clonotype at higher abundance. The raw public reads went through TCRdb reprocessing: fastp at Q25, MiXCR clone calling, in-frame beta chains kept. Each record represents a unique CDR3 protein, reported with the most common genes and DNA among its rows. Clone size and V and J calls follow TCRdb, not the original study. This sample lists hundreds of thousands of distinct CDR3 sequences; roughly 8.3% were detected once. Under 20% of the sample is taken by the ten largest.

The sequence joins TRBV3-1 to TRBJ2-7; the D gene cannot be named for sure. The clonotype originates from a young man who received the YFV17D yellow fever vaccine. Sample: PBMCs, taken approximately 40 days after the first yellow fever vaccination. For the CDR3, the sequence is CASSQDAVSYGQYF. Read as DNA, the sequence is TGTGCCAGCAGCCAAGATGCGGTCTCATACGGGCAGTACTTC.